These 27 T cell receptor beta chains were all obtained from the same sample, sequenced in a study of lymphopenia after photon versus proton radiotherapy. TCRdb keeps only in-frame clones here, not all; method: immunoSEQ multiplex PCR. The sample lists 55,000 to 70,000 clones; approximately 84% were seen once. The sample in question was peripheral blood, obtained from a patient treated with photon-based radiotherapy. The receptors were gathered from a man between 40 and 49 years old with gastric cancer.

The chain links TRBV4-2 to TRBJ2-3; the D gene is possibly TRBD2 (5 bases). Germline CDR1 is LGHNA and CDR2 is YNFKEQ. V lost 3 bases to trimming and J lost 0 bases, with 10 bases between them. There are 15 residues in the CDR3. As DNA, the CDR3 is TGTGCCAGCAGCCAGGGTGAGGGTAGCACAGATACGCAGTATTTT. Translating it yields CASSQGEGSTDTQYF.

This sequence joins TRBV7-2 and TRBJ1-5, with 9 bases fitting TRBD1. The CDR3 has 14 residues. Germline assignment: CDR1 SGHTA and CDR2 FQGNSA. V shed 3 bases and J 5 bases; nucleotides not matched to a gene: 2. CDR3 sequence: CASSLTGGDQPQHF. For the CDR3, the DNA is TGTGCCAGCAGCTTGACAGGGGGGGATCAGCCCCAGCATTTT.

A few counts support this clone. The genes are TRBV5-6 and TRBJ1-5; 10 positions agree with TRBD1. This CDR3 has 16 amino acids. V gave up 4 bases and J gave up 1 base; unmatched junction bases: 5. Looked up from germline, CDR1 is SGHDT and CDR2 is YYEEEE. DNA of the CDR3: TGTGCCAGCAGCCTAGGGACAGGGGAAAGCAATCAGCCCCAGCATTTT. Translation gives CASSLGTGESNQPQHF.

This clone was recorded only once. The V and J genes are TRBV5-4 and TRBJ2-7; the D gene is possibly TRBD1 (6 bases). This CDR3 region has 15 residues. The V gene lost 4 bases and the J gene lost 0 bases, with 14 bases spanning the gap. The germline V gene has CDR1 SGHNT and CDR2 YYREEE (reference sequence). The CDR3, as DNA: TGTGCCAGCAGCACGAGGACGGACAGCTCCTACGAGCAGTACTTC. Its translation: CASSTRTDSSYEQYF.

The rearrangement joins TRBV19 to TRBJ1-2, with unresolved D. V was pared by 5 bases and J by 5 bases, with 18 bases between. The CDR3 is 15 residues long. Germline V CDR1 and CDR2: LNHDA, SQIVND (reference sequence). Written as DNA, the CDR3 is TGTGCCAGTAGTTCCACTCCAGCCGGACCTTATGGCTACACCTTC. As protein: CASSSTPAGPYGYTF.

This chain joins TRBV30 and TRBJ2-6, with a possible D match to TRBD1 (6 bases). Trimming left V 0 bases short and J 3 bases short, with 18 bases between. The length of the CDR3 is 18 residues. The germline V gene encodes CDR1 GTSNPN and CDR2 SVGIG (reference sequence). CDR3 nucleotides: TGTGCCTGGAGTGTCCTAGCATCAGGGGTCGGTGGGGCCAACGTCCTGACTTTC. It encodes CAWSVLASGVGGANVLTF.

This chain connects TRBV6-6 to TRBJ1-1; a weak D match, TRBD1 (5 bases). The germline CDR1 and CDR2 sequences are MNHNY and SVGAGI (reference sequence). The CDR3 is made up of 16 amino acids. V was shortened by 2 bases and J by 0 bases, with 13 bases between the two germline ends. The CDR3 reads CASSYGASALNTEAFF. Here the CDR3 DNA reads TGTGCCAGCAGTTACGGGGCCTCGGCCCTGAACACTGAAGCTTTCTTT.

The rearrangement uses TRBV5-1 and TRBJ1-3; D is perhaps TRBD1 (5 bases). This CDR3 spans 13 amino acids. CDR1 is SGHRS, CDR2 YFSETQ, per germline. Trimming shortened V by 4 bases and J by 7 bases, and 12 bases separated the two germline ends. CDR3 amino acids: CASSPLGENTIYF. The CDR3 DNA is TGCGCCAGCAGCCCCCTGGGGGAGAACACCATATATTTT.

Only one count was recorded for this clone. This chain links TRBV5-1 with TRBJ1-4; 7 nucleotides agree with TRBD1. V lost 4 bases and J lost 5; bases outside the gene matches: 14. Per the germline V gene, CDR1 is SGHRS and CDR2 is YFSETQ. The CDR3 extends over 17 amino acids. CDR3 protein: CASSPRPGQAFNEKLFF. In nucleotides, the CDR3 is TGCGCCAGCAGCCCTAGGCCCGGACAGGCGTTCAATGAAAAACTGTTTTTT.

For this clone: A read error may produce the germline difference seen at one junction end. The V call is TRBV11-2, the J call TRBJ2-1; no definite D call. Germline V gene sequence: CDR1 SGHAT, CDR2 FQNNGV. This CDR3 has 13 amino acids. The CDR3 reads CASSLDMIDEQFF. CDR3 coding DNA: TGTGCCAGCAGCCTAGACATGATCGATGAGCAGTTCTTC.

This chain links TRBV30 with TRBJ2-5; 7 nucleotides match TRBD1. V lost 3 bases and J lost 2; bases outside the gene matches: 6. The germline V gene has CDR1 GTSNPN and CDR2 SVGIG (reference sequence). This CDR3 comprises 14 residues. The CDR3 here is CAWSPRDRQETQYF. DNA of the CDR3: TGTGCCTGGAGCCCCCGGGACAGACAAGAGACCCAGTACTTC.

V usage is TRBV7-3 and J usage is TRBJ2-5; D unclear. The CDR3 contains 13 residues. Germline lookup yields CDR1 SGHTA and CDR2 FQGTGA. V shed 2 bases and J shed 2 bases, with 6 bases lying between them. DNA of the CDR3: TGTGCCAGCAGCTTAGGCGTGCAAGAGACCCAGTACTTC. It translates to CASSLGVQETQYF.

The table lists this clone with a count of one. The chain recombines TRBV9 with TRBJ2-2, with D perhaps TRBD1 (5 bases). The V end was cut by 4 bases, the J end by 3 bases, with 13 bases between. The CDR3 loop spans 15 amino acids. Germline V CDR1 and CDR2: SGDLS, YYNGEE. The CDR3 region is CASSPQGWDTGELFF. For the CDR3, the DNA is TGTGCCAGCAGCCCCCAGGGATGGGACACCGGGGAGCTGTTTTTT.

The chain uses TRBV4-1 and TRBJ2-3; D gene ambiguous. The CDR3 covers 15 residues. CDR1 is MGHRA, CDR2 YSYEKL, per germline. The ends were cut back, 4 bases at V and 2 bases at J, with 13 bases in the middle. CDR3 protein: CASSPTSVLTDTQYF. The CDR3, as DNA: TGCGCCAGCAGCCCAACCTCAGTGCTCACAGATACGCAGTATTTT.

As DNA, the CDR3 is TGTGCCAGCAGCTGGCTAGCGGGGGGGCTTTATGAGCAGTTCTTC. Amino acids: CASSWLAGGLYEQFF. V and J are TRBV5-4 and TRBJ2-1, with 12 nucleotides matching TRBD2. The germline gives CDR1 SGHNT, CDR2 YYREEE (reference sequence). This CDR3 comprises 15 residues. V was pared by 3 bases and J by 8 bases, with 6 bases of the junction left unmatched.

The chain has TRBV4-3 and TRBJ1-3, with a possible D match to TRBD1 (5 bases). Germline assignment: CDR1 LGHNA and CDR2 YSLEER. This CDR3 has 16 amino acids. V gave up 2 bases and J gave up 7 bases, with 18 bases separating them. In nucleotides, the CDR3 is TGCGCCAGCAGCCAATCCCTGGGGCAGGGAGGGAACACCATATATTTT. It encodes CASSQSLGQGGNTIYF.

Here the CDR3 reads CASIGTALYGYTF. The CDR3 region has the DNA TGTGCCAGTATAGGGACAGCCCTCTATGGCTACACCTTC. The chain recombines TRBV19 with TRBJ1-2; 7 bases are a match to TRBD1. Germline CDR1 LNHDA, CDR2 SQIVND (reference sequence). The CDR3 sequence is 13 residues long. V lost 7 bases and J lost 4; bases outside the gene matches: 6.

The chain recombines TRBV9 with TRBJ2-2, with 14 positions matching TRBD2. The junction had 12 bases not matched to a gene; V was cut back by 0 bases and J by 5 bases. CDR1 and CDR2 (germline): SGDLS, YYNGEE. The CDR3 length is 20 residues. In DNA form, the CDR3 reads TGTGCCAGCAGCGTAGCTTGGACTAGCGGGGGGCATTGGTTGACCGGGGAGCTGTTTTTT. Amino acids: CASSVAWTSGGHWLTGELFF.

This clone has only one observation. The V call is TRBV5-6, the J call TRBJ1-3, with 9 bases identical to TRBD1. The V gene's germline CDR1 is SGHDT and CDR2 YYEEEE. The CDR3 covers 18 residues. V trimming: 2 bases; J trimming: 2 bases; junction bases outside the gene matches: 11. Written as DNA, the CDR3 is TGTGCCAGCAGCTTCCGCCGGACAGGGGCTCCTACTGGAAACACCATATATTTT. It translates to CASSFRRTGAPTGNTIYF.

The chain links TRBV2 to TRBJ2-5, with TRBD1 as a possible D gene (6 bases). Germline-derived CDR1 and CDR2 are SNHLY and FYNNEI. V lost 7 bases and J 4 bases, leaving 16 bases between the germline ends. This CDR3 region has 14 residues. CDR3 DNA sequence: TGTGCCAGCACTGGTAGGGTCAGGGGAGAGACCCAGTACTTC. Translating gives CASTGRVRGETQYF.

The chain uses TRBV5-4 and TRBJ2-5, with D perhaps given as TRBD1 or TRBD2 (5 bases each). The CDR3 runs to 14 residues. The V end was cut by 5 bases, the J end by 3 bases, with 14 bases between. Germline loops: CDR1 SGHNT, CDR2 YYREEE (reference sequence). The CDR3 reads CASSIGTVKETQYF. The CDR3 DNA reads TGTGCCAGCAGTATCGGGACGGTCAAAGAGACCCAGTACTTC. Filled out from reference TRBV5-4 and TRBJ2-5, the complete variable domain reads ETGVTQSPTHLIKTRGQQVTLRCSSQSGHNTVSWYQQALGQGPQFIFQYYREEENGRGNFPPRFSGLQFPNYSSELNVNALELDDSALYLCASSIGTVKETQYFGPGTRLLVL.

This clone was observed once. The V gene is TRBV7-9, the J gene TRBJ1-1; TRBD1 is a possible D gene (6 bases). V lost 5 bases to trimming and J lost 2 bases, with 12 bases between them. This CDR3 is built from 14 residues. Germline V gene lookup returns CDR1 SEHNR and CDR2 FQNEAQ (reference sequence). CDR3 DNA sequence: TGTGCCAGCAGCCTCGGGACACCTAACACTGAAGCTTTCTTT. Translated: CASSLGTPNTEAFF.

The chain joins TRBV29-1 to TRBJ1-2; D not certain. The CDR3 has 12 residues. Germline assignment: CDR1 SQVTM and CDR2 ANQGSEA. Trimming took 7 bases from V and 2 from J, leaving 11 bases between them. DNA of the CDR3: TGCAGCGCCGTGGCAGAGAACTATGGCTACACCTTC. It yields the protein CSAVAENYGYTF.

The rearrangement links TRBV10-3 to TRBJ2-3, with 9 bases that match TRBD2. V trimming: 9 bases; J trimming: 4 bases; junction bases outside the gene matches: 8. The CDR3 is made up of 14 amino acids. Germline V lookup: CDR1 ENHRY, CDR2 SYGVKD. CDR3 sequence (DNA): TGTGCCATACATAGCGGGAGCCCACCAGATACGCAGTATTTT. This encodes CAIHSGSPPDTQYF.

The chain links TRBV30 to TRBJ2-2; D is perhaps TRBD1 or TRBD2 (5 bases each). The CDR3 consists of 14 residues. V lost 1 base, J lost 6 bases, and 12 bases lay in between. Germline-derived CDR1 and CDR2 are GTSNPN and SVGIG (reference sequence). The chain's CDR3 is CAWSAGPRAGELFF. The CDR3, as DNA: TGTGCCTGGAGTGCGGGACCCCGGGCCGGGGAGCTGTTTTTT.

The chain has TRBV30 and TRBJ1-1; the match to TRBD1 covers 7 bases. The V segment lost 1 base and the J segment 0 bases; nucleotides outside the gene matches: 8. The V gene's germline CDR1 is GTSNPN and CDR2 SVGIG (reference sequence). This CDR3 has 16 residues. The CDR3, as DNA: TGTGCCTGGAGTGGAGGGACAGCCGACCTGAACACTGAAGCTTTCTTT. It encodes CAWSGGTADLNTEAFF.

The V call is TRBV6-6, the J call TRBJ1-1, with 11 bases matching TRBD1. Germline-derived CDR1 and CDR2 are MNHNY and SVGAGI (reference sequence). The J segment lost 5 bases and the V segment lost 6 bases, leaving 2 bases of the junction unmatched. The CDR3 spans 13 residues. The chain's CDR3 is CASSRDRGTEAFF. The CDR3 bases are TGTGCCAGCAGCCGGGACAGGGGGACTGAAGCTTTCTTT.